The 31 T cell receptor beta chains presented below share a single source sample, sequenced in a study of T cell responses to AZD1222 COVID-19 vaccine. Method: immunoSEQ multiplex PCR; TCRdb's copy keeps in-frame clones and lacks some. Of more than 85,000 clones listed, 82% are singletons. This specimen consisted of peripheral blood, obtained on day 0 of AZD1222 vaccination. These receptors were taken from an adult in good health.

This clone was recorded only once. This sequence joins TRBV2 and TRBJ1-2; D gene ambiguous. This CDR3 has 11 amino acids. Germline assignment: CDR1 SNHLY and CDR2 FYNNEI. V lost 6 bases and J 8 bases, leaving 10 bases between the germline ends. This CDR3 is CASSLLEGYTF. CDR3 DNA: TGTGCCAGCAGCCTGCTTGAGGGCTACACCTTC. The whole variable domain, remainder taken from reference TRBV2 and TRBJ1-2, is EPEVTQTPSHQVTQMGQEVILRCVPISNHLYFYWYRQILGQKVEFLVSFYNNEISEKSEIFDDQFSVERPDGSNFTLKIRSTKLEDSAMYFCASSLLEGYTFGSGTRLTVV.

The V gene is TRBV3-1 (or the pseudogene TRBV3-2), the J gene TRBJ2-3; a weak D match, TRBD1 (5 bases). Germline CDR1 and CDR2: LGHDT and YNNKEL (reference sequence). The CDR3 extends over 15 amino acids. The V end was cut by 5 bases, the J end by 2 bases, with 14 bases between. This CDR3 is CASSLGHQITDTQYF. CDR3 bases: TGTGCCAGCAGCTTGGGGCATCAGATCACAGATACGCAGTATTTT.

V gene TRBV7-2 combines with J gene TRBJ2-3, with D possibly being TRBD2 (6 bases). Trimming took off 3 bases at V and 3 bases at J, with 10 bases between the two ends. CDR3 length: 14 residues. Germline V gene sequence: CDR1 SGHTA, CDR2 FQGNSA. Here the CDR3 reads CASSFVGRTDTQYF. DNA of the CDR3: TGTGCCAGCAGCTTTGTTGGGAGGACAGATACGCAGTATTTT. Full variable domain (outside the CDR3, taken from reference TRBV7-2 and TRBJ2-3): GAGVSQSPSNKVTEKGKDVELRCDPISGHTALYWYRQSLGQGLEFLIYFQGNSAPDKSGLPSDRFSAERTGGSVSTLTIQRTQQEDSAVYLCASSFVGRTDTQYFGPGTRLTVL.

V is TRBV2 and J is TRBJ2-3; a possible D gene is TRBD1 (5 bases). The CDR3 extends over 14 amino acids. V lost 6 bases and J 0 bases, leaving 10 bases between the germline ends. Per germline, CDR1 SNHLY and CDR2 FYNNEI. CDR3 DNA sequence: TGTGCCAGCAGGGTGGGGCCAAGCACAGATACGCAGTATTTT. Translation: CASRVGPSTDTQYF. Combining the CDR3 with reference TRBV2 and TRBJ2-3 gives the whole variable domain EPEVTQTPSHQVTQMGQEVILRCVPISNHLYFYWYRQILGQKVEFLVSFYNNEISEKSEIFDDQFSVERPDGSNFTLKIRSTKLEDSAMYFCASRVGPSTDTQYFGPGTRLTVL.

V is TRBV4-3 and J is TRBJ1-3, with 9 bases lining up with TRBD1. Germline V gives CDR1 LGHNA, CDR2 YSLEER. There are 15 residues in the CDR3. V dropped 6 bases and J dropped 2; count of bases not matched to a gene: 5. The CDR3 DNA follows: TGCGCCAGCAGTCGGGACAGGGTAGCTGGAAACACCATATATTTT. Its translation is CASSRDRVAGNTIYF.

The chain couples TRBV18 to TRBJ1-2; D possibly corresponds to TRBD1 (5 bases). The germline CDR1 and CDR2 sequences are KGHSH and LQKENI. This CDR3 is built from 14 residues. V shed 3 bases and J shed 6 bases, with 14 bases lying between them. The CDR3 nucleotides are TGTGCCAGCTCACCCCGGGGGGGATTGGATGGCTACACCTTC. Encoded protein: CASSPRGGLDGYTF. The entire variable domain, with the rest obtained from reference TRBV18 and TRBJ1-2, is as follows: NAGVMQNPRHLVRRRGQEARLRCSPMKGHSHVYWYRQLPEEGLKFMVYLQKENIIDESGMPKERFSAEFPKEGPSILRIQQVVRGDSAAYFCASSPRGGLDGYTFGSGTRLTVV.

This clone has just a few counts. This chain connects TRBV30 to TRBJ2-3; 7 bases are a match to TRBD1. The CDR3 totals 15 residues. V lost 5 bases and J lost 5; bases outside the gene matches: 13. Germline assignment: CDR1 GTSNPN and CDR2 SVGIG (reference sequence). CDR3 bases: TGTGCCTGGGGGTTGGGGACAGCCCCCGGAGATACGCAGTATTTT. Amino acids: CAWGLGTAPGDTQYF.

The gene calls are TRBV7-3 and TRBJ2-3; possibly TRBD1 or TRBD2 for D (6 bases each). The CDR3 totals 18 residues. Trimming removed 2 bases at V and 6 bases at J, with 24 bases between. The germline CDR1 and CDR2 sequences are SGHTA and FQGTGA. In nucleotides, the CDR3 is TGTGCCAGCAGCTTATGGGGGCTAAGTGTCCGGGGGATGGATACGCAGTATTTT. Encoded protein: CASSLWGLSVRGMDTQYF.

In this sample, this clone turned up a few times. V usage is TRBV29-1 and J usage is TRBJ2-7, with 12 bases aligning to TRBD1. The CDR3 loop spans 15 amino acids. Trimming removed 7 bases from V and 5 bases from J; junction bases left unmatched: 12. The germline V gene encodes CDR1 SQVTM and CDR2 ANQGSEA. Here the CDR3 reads CSGSGTGGGMDEQYF. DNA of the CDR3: TGCAGCGGCTCCGGGACAGGGGGCGGCATGGACGAGCAGTACTTC.

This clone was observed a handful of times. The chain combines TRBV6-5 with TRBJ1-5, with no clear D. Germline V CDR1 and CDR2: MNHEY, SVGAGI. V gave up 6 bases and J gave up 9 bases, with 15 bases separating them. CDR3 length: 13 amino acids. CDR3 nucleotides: TGTGCCAGCAGCGCACTTTTGGAGGGGCCCCAGCATTTT. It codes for CASSALLEGPQHF.

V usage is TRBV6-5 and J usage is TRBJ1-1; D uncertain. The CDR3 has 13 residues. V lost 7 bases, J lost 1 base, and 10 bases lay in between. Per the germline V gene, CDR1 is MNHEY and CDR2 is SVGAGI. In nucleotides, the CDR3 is TGTGCCAGCAAGGCAGATTCGAACACTGAAGCTTTCTTT. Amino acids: CASKADSNTEAFF.

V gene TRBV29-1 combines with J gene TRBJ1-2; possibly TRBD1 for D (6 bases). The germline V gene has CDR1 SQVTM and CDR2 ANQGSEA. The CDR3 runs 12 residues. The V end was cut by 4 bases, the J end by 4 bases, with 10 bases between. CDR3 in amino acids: CSVAQGTYGYTF. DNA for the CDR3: TGCAGCGTTGCCCAGGGGACCTATGGCTACACCTTC.

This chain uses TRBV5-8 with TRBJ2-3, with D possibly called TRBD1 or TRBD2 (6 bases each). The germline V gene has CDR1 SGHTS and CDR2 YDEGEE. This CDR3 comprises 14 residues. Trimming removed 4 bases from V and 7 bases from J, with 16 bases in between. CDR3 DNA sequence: TGTGCCAGCAGCCCGGAAACAGGGAGGAATACGCAGTATTTT. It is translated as CASSPETGRNTQYF.

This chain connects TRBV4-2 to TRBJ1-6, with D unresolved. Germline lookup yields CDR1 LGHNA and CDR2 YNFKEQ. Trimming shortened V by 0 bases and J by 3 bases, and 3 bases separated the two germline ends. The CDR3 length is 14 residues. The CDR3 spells CASSQDNYNSPLHF. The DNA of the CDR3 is TGTGCCAGCAGCCAAGACAACTATAATTCACCCCTCCACTTT.

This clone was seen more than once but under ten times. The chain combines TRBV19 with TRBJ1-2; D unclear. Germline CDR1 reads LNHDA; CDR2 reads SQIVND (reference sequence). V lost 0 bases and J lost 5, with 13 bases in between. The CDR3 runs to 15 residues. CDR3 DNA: TGTGCCAGTAGTATAGAATCAGCAAGCCCGTATGGCTACACCTTC. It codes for CASSIESASPYGYTF.

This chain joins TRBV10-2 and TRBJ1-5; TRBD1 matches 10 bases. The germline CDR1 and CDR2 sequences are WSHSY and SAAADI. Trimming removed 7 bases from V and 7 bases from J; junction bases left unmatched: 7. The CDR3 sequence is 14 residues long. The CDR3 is CASKPGQGYQPQHF. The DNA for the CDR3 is TGCGCCAGCAAACCGGGACAGGGGTACCAGCCCCAGCATTTT.

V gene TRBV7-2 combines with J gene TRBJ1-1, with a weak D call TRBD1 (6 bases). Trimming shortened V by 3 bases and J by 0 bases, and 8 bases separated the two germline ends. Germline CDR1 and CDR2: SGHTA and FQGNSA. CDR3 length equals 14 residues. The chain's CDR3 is CASSLGAMNTEAFF. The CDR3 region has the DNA TGTGCCAGCAGCTTGGGGGCAATGAACACTGAAGCTTTCTTT. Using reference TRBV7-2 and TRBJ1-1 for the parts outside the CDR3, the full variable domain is GAGVSQSPSNKVTEKGKDVELRCDPISGHTALYWYRQSLGQGLEFLIYFQGNSAPDKSGLPSDRFSAERTGGSVSTLTIQRTQQEDSAVYLCASSLGAMNTEAFFGQGTRLTVV.

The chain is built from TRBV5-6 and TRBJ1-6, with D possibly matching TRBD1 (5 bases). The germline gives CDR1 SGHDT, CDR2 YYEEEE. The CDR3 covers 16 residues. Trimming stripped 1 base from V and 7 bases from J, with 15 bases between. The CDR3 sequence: CASSLKFWGENSPLHF. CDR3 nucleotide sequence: TGTGCCAGCAGCTTGAAATTCTGGGGCGAAAATTCACCCCTCCACTTT.

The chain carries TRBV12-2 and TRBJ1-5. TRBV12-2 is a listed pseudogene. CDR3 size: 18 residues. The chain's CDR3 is CASRLFVPRGASNQPQHF. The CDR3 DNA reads TGTGCAAGTCGCTTATTCGTTCCGAGGGGGGCAAGCAATCAGCCCCAGCATTTT.

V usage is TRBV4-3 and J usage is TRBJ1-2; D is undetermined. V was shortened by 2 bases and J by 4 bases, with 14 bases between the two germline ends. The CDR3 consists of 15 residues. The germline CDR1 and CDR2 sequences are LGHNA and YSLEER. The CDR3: CASSQFRGSGYGYTF. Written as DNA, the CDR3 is TGCGCCAGCAGCCAATTTCGGGGAAGTGGCTATGGCTACACCTTC.

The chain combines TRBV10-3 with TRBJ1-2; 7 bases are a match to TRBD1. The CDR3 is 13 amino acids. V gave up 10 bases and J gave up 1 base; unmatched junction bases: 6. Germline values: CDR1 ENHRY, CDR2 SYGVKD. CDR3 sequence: CATLGQVNYGYTF. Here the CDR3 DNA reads TGTGCCACCTTAGGACAGGTTAACTATGGCTACACCTTC.

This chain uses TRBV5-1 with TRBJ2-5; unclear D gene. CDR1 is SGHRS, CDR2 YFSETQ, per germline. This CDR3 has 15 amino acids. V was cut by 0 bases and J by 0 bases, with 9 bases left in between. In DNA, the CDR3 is TGCGCCAGCAGCTTGGGGCAGATGTACCAAGAGACCCAGTACTTC. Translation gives CASSLGQMYQETQYF.

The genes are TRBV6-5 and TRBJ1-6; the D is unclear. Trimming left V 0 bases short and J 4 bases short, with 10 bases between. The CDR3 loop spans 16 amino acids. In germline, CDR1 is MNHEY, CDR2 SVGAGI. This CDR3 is CASSYSETVYNSPLHF. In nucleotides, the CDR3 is TGTGCCAGCAGTTACTCAGAAACTGTGTATAATTCACCCCTCCACTTT.

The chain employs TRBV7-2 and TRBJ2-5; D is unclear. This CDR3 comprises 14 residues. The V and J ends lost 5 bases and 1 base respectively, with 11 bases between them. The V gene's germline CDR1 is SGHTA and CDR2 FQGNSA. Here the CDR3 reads CASSVMASQETQYF. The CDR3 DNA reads TGTGCCAGCAGCGTTATGGCCTCCCAAGAGACCCAGTACTTC.

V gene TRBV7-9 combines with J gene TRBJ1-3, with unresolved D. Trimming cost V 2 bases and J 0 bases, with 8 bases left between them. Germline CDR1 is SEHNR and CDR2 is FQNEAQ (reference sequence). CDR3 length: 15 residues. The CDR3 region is CASSLPWGSGNTIYF. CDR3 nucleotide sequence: TGTGCCAGCAGCTTACCATGGGGCTCTGGAAACACCATATATTTT.

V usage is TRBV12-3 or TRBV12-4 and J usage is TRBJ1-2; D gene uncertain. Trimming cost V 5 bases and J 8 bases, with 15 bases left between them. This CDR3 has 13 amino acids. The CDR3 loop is CASSLSGQFGYTF. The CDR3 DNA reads TGTGCCAGCAGTCTCTCCGGCCAGTTCGGCTACACCTTC.

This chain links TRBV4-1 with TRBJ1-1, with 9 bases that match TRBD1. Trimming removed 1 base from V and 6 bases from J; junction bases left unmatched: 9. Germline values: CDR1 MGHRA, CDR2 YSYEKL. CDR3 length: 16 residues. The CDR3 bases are TGCGCCAGCAGCCAAGGGACAGGGGAGGTTTATCCTGAAGCTTTCTTT. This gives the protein CASSQGTGEVYPEAFF.

This CDR3 reads CASSVDPSGTAYNQPQHF. The CDR3 nucleotides read TGCGCCAGCAGCGTCGATCCCTCTGGGACAGCCTACAATCAGCCCCAGCATTTT. This chain connects TRBV5-1 to TRBJ1-5, with TRBD1 matching 7 bases. CDR3 length equals 18 residues. V gave up 4 bases and J gave up 3 bases; unmatched junction bases: 16. Germline V gene sequence: CDR1 SGHRS, CDR2 YFSETQ.

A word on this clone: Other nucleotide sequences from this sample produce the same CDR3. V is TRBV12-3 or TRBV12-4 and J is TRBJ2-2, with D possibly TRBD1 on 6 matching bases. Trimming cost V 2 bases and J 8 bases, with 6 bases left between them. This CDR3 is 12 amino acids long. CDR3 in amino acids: CASSLRGGELFF. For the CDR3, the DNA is TGTGCCAGCAGTTTAAGGGGGGGGGAGCTGTTTTTT.

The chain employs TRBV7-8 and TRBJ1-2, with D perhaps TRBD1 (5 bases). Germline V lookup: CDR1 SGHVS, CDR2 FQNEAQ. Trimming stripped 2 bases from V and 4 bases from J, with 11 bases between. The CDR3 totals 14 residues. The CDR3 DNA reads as TGTGCCAGCAGCTTAACGGATGACAGCTATGGCTACACCTTC. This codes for CASSLTDDSYGYTF.

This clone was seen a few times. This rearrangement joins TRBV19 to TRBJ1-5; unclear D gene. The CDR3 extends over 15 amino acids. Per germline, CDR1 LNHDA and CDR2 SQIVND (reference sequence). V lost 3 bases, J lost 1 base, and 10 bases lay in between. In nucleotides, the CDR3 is TGTGCCAGTAGTATGTTGATGGGGAGCAATCAGCCCCAGCATTTT. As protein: CASSMLMGSNQPQHF.